This T cell receptor beta chain was sequenced in a study of control samples from healthy donors and cancer patients. Sequenced by immunoSEQ multiplex PCR; TCRdb stores in-frame clones only, minus some. The repertoire holds 90,000 to 130,000 clones, with more than 75% as singletons. The source material was PBMCs. This sequence was found in an older woman with lung cancer.

In nucleotides, the CDR3 is TGCGCCAGCAGCCCCCTGTTCTCAGGGGGCGGGTACGAGCAGTACTTC. Amino acid sequence: CASSPLFSGGGYEQYF. This chain uses TRBV5-1 with TRBJ2-7; TRBD1 matches at 8 bases. CDR3 length: 16 amino acids. V dropped 4 bases and J dropped 4; count of bases not matched to a gene: 13. The germline gives CDR1 SGHRS, CDR2 YFSETQ.